Each of the 19 T cell receptor beta chains below was sequenced from the same sample in a study of T cell responses to AZD1222 COVID-19 vaccine. The protocol was immunoSEQ multiplex PCR, while the TCRdb copy is restricted to in-frame clones and leaves out a portion. The sample has 150,000 to 200,000 clones; 92% are singletons. This specimen was peripheral blood, taken on day 0 of MenACWY control vaccination. The receptors were sampled from an adult in good health.

V is TRBV24-1 and J is TRBJ1-2, with D tentatively TRBD1 (5 bases). CDR3 length: 13 residues. V was pared by 4 bases and J by 7 bases, with 12 bases between. The germline CDR1 and CDR2 sequences are KGHDR and SFDVKD. CDR3 DNA sequence: TGTGCCACCAGTGACCCTGGGACGGGTGGCTACACCTTC. Protein sequence: CATSDPGTGGYTF.

The V gene is TRBV29-1, the J gene TRBJ2-5; D unresolved. The germline V and J ends were trimmed by 1 base and 4 bases, with 10 bases remaining between them. CDR3 length equals 13 residues. CDR1 is SQVTM and CDR2 is ANQGSEA in the germline V gene. The CDR3 region is CSVEVGQGETQYF. The CDR3 coding sequence is TGCAGCGTTGAAGTTGGCCAAGGAGAGACCCAGTACTTC.

The V and J genes are TRBV3-1 (or the pseudogene TRBV3-2) and TRBJ2-3; unclear D gene. CDR1 is LGHDT, CDR2 YNNKEL, per germline (reference sequence). The CDR3 consists of 12 residues. Trimming removed 3 bases from V and 3 bases from J, with 4 bases in between. As DNA, the CDR3 is TGTGCCAGCAGCCATCGAACAGATACGCAGTATTTT. As protein: CASSHRTDTQYF.

V gene TRBV28 combines with J gene TRBJ1-5; 9 nucleotides match TRBD1. CDR3 size: 16 residues. From germline, CDR1 is MDHEN and CDR2 SYDVKM. V was clipped by 4 bases and J by 0 bases; unmatched bases: 4. The CDR3 region has the DNA TGTGCCAGCAGTTCGGGGACAGGGCTTAGCAATCAGCCCCAGCATTTT. This translates into CASSSGTGLSNQPQHF.

This chain joins TRBV27 and TRBJ2-4; perhaps TRBD2 as D (5 bases). Germline CDR1 reads MNHEY; CDR2 reads SMNVEV (reference sequence). V was clipped by 5 bases and J by 0 bases, with 14 bases between them. There are 16 residues in the CDR3. The CDR3 DNA sequence: TGTGCCAGCAGTACCCTGGGCGGGCGAGCCAAAAACATTCAGTACTTC. Its translation is CASSTLGGRAKNIQYF.

The chain uses TRBV4-3 and TRBJ1-6; D not resolved. In germline, CDR1 is LGHNA, CDR2 YSLEER. The CDR3 length is 13 residues. Trimming pared 8 bases from V and 10 bases from J, leaving 15 bases between. The CDR3 region is CASAPGRGSPLHF. Written as DNA, the CDR3 is TGCGCCAGCGCCCCCGGGAGAGGGTCACCCCTCCACTTT.

This clone was seen a handful of times. V is TRBV27 and J is TRBJ2-3; D remains ambiguous. The CDR3 contains 13 residues. V gave up 5 bases and J gave up 2 bases, with 8 bases separating them. In germline, CDR1 is MNHEY, CDR2 SMNVEV (reference sequence). In DNA form, the CDR3 reads TGTGCCAGCAGTCTGACCTTCACAGATACGCAGTATTTT. Translating it yields CASSLTFTDTQYF.

The rearrangement uses TRBV14 and TRBJ1-4; TRBD1 matches 8 bases. V shed 5 bases and J 8 bases; nucleotides not matched to a gene: 10. Germline V lookup: CDR1 SGHDN, CDR2 FVKESK. This CDR3 comprises 15 residues. The CDR3 loop is CASSSITGGNEKLFF. CDR3 bases: TGTGCCAGCAGCTCCATTACAGGGGGTAACGAAAAACTGTTTTTT.

This chain links TRBV5-1 with TRBJ2-1; 8 bases line up with TRBD1. Germline CDR1 and CDR2: SGHRS and YFSETQ. The CDR3 sequence is 15 residues long. After removal of 3 bases from V and 6 bases from J, the junction contained 8 bases not matched to a gene. The CDR3 spells CASSSDRGPSNEQFF. The DNA of the CDR3 is TGCGCCAGCAGCTCCGACAGGGGTCCTTCCAATGAGCAGTTCTTC. The full variable domain, completed using reference TRBV5-1 and TRBJ2-1, is KAGVTQTPRYLIKTRGQQVTLSCSPISGHRSVSWYQQTPGQGLQFLFEYFSETQRNKGNFPGRFSGRQFSNSRSEMNVSTLELGDSALYLCASSSDRGPSNEQFFGPGTRLTVL.

This sequence joins TRBV5-8 and TRBJ1-5; D might be TRBD1 (5 bases). This CDR3 region has 19 residues. Deletions cut 4 bases from V and 5 bases from J, with 28 bases between. CDR1 SGHTS and CDR2 YDEGEE come from the germline V gene. CDR3 protein: CASSPFGPGLGGHDQPQHF. The CDR3 nucleotides read TGTGCCAGCAGCCCCTTTGGACCAGGCTTGGGCGGACACGATCAGCCCCAGCATTTT.

In DNA, the CDR3 is TGTGCCAGCAATCCAGCGGGGGGTTTGAATGAGCAGTTCTTC. Its protein is CASNPAGGLNEQFF. The chain links TRBV2 to TRBJ2-1; 9 bases fit TRBD2. V shed 7 bases, J shed 7 bases, and the junction held 8 bases outside the gene matches. Germline V CDR1 and CDR2: SNHLY, FYNNEI. The CDR3 runs to 14 residues.

The CDR3: CASSDGGTEAFF. The CDR3, as DNA: TGTGCCAGCAGCGACGGTGGAACTGAAGCTTTCTTT. V is TRBV28 and J is TRBJ1-1; D gene uncertain. V lost 6 bases and J lost 5, with 10 bases in between. This CDR3 has 12 residues. Germline V gene sequence: CDR1 MDHEN, CDR2 SYDVKM.

The V gene is TRBV24-1, the J gene TRBJ1-2; weak D call: TRBD1 (5 bases). From germline, CDR1 is KGHDR and CDR2 SFDVKD. The ends were cut back, 2 bases at V and 6 bases at J, with 18 bases in the middle. The CDR3 is made up of 16 amino acids. The CDR3 sequence: CATSDWQAGSTDGYTF. For the CDR3, the DNA is TGTGCCACCAGTGATTGGCAAGCAGGGAGTACCGATGGCTACACCTTC.

The sample holds one count of this clone. This chain joins TRBV3-1 (or the pseudogene TRBV3-2) and TRBJ2-7; D is perhaps TRBD2 (5 bases). There are 13 residues in the CDR3. The V and J ends lost 0 bases and 11 bases respectively, with 14 bases between them. CDR1 is LGHDT and CDR2 is YNNKEL in the germline V gene (reference sequence). CDR3 protein: CASSQDARARKYF. The CDR3 coding sequence is TGTGCCAGCAGCCAAGATGCGAGGGCGAGAAAGTACTTC.

The genes are TRBV5-1 and TRBJ1-6; D is possibly TRBD1 (5 bases). Germline values: CDR1 SGHRS, CDR2 YFSETQ. Trimming shortened V by 4 bases and J by 9 bases, and 20 bases separated the two germline ends. The CDR3 runs 16 residues. This chain's CDR3 is CASSPSGIQDRSPLHF. The CDR3 bases are TGCGCCAGCAGCCCCTCAGGAATACAGGATCGTTCACCCCTCCACTTT.

This clone was recorded only once. This chain joins TRBV30 and TRBJ2-1, with D perhaps being TRBD1 or TRBD2 (5 bases each). CDR1 and CDR2 from the germline V gene are GTSNPN and SVGIG (reference sequence). Deletions cut 3 bases from V and 4 bases from J, with 16 bases between. This CDR3 spans 15 amino acids. CDR3 coding DNA: TGTGCCTGGAGCTTGGGGCCTAGCTCTTACAATGAGCAGTTCTTC. This translates into CAWSLGPSSYNEQFF.

The CDR3 protein is CSVERRTTEAFF. Written as DNA, the CDR3 is TGCAGCGTTGAAAGGCGGACTACTGAAGCTTTCTTT. This chain connects TRBV29-1 to TRBJ1-1, with unresolved D. Germline V gene lookup returns CDR1 SQVTM and CDR2 ANQGSEA. The V end was cut by 2 bases, the J end by 5 bases, with 9 bases between. CDR3 length: 12 amino acids.

V is TRBV7-2 and J is TRBJ2-1; the match to TRBD2 covers 10 bases. The length of the CDR3 is 16 residues. Germline V gene data show CDR1 as SGHTA and CDR2 as FQGNSA. V was clipped by 1 base and J by 6 bases; unmatched bases: 6. The CDR3 DNA reads TGTGCCAGCAGCTTAGAAGCGGGAGGGAGTATCAATGAGCAGTTCTTC. Its protein is CASSLEAGGSINEQFF.

This chain links TRBV6-2 or TRBV6-3 with TRBJ1-2; TRBD1 is a possible D gene (6 bases). The length of the CDR3 is 14 residues. Trimming pared 6 bases from V and 4 bases from J, leaving 15 bases between. CDR1 is MNHEY, CDR2 SVGEGT, per germline. DNA of the CDR3: TGTGCCAGCAGCCGAGGACAGCCCATCTATGGCTACACCTTC. It is translated as CASSRGQPIYGYTF.